This T cell receptor (beta chain) originates from a study of metastatic and nonmetastatic thyroid tumors. Only a few counts were recorded for this clone. TCRdb re-analyzed the PCR reads using MiXCR. The repertoire holds roughly 27,000 clones, with over 10% as singletons. Among the patients, none had received any treatment before thyroid surgery. The CDR3 contains 17 residues. Germline V gives CDR1 MNHNS, CDR2 SASEGT. Trimming left V 8 bases short and J 1 base short, with 21 bases between. Sequenced: blood. The source is a female donor with papillary thyroid cancer or a benign thyroid nodule (not recorded which). Some clones in this sample may be carry-over from other donors' samples. The chain employs TRBV6-1 and TRBJ1-5; maybe TRBD1 (5 bases). The CDR3 is CASAPGGGGFSNQPQHF. CDR3 bases: TGTGCCAGCGCACCCGGGGGTGGGGGTTTCAGCAATCAGCCCCAGCATTTT.